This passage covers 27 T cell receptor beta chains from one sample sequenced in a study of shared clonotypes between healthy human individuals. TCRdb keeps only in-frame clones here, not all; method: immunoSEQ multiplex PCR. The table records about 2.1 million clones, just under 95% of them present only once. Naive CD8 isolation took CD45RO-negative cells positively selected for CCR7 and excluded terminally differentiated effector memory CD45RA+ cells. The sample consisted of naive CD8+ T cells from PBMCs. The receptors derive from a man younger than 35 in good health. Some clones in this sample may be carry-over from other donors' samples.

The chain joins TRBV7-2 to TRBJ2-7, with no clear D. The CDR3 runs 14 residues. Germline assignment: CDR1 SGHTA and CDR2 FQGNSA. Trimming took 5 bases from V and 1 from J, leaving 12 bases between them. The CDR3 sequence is CASSPRVSSYEQYF. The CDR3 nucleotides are TGTGCCAGCAGCCCCCGGGTGTCTTCCTACGAGCAGTACTTC.

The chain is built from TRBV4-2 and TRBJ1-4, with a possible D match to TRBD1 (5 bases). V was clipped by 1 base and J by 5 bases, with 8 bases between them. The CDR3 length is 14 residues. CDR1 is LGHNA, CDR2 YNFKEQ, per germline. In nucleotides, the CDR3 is TGTGCCAGCAGCCAAGTGGGGGTGAATGAAAAACTGTTTTTT. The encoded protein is CASSQVGVNEKLFF.

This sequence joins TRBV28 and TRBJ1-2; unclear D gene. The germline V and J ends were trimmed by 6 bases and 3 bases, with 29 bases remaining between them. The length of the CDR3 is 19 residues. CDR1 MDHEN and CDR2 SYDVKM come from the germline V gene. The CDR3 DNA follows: TGTGCCAGCAGCTGGGGAGAAAACTCTAAAAAAATCGACGACTATGGCTACACCTTC. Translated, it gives CASSWGENSKKIDDYGYTF.

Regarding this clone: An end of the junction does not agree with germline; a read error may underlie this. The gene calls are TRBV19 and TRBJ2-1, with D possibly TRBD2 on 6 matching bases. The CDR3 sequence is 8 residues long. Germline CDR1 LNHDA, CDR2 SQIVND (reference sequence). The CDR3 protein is CASSPGVF. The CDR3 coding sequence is TGTGCCAGTAGCCCGGGGGTCTTC.

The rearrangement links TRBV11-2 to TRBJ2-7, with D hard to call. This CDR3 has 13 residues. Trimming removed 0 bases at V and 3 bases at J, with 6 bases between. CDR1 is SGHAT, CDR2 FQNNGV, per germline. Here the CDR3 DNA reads TGTGCCAGCAGCTTAGAGACTCACTACGAGCAGTACTTC. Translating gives CASSLETHYEQYF.

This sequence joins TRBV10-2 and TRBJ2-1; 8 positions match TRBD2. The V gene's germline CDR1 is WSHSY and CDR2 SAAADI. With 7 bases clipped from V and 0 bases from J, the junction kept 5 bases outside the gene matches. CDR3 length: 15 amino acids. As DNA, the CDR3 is TGCGCCAGCATCGGAAGCGGGAGCTCCTACAATGAGCAGTTCTTC. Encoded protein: CASIGSGSSYNEQFF.

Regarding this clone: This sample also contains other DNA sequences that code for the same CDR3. CDR3 sequence reads: CASSIAPNQPQHF. CDR3 nucleotide sequence: TGTGCCAGTAGTATAGCCCCAAATCAGCCCCAGCATTTT. J is TRBJ1-5 and V is TRBV19; no definite D call. The CDR3 covers 13 residues. Deletions cut 1 base from V and 4 bases from J, with 5 bases between. CDR1 is LNHDA and CDR2 is SQIVND in the germline V gene (reference sequence).

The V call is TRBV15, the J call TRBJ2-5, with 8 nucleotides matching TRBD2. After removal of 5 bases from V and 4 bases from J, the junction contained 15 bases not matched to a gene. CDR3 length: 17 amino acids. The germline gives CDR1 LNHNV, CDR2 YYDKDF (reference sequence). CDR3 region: CATSAPLSPGRGETQYF. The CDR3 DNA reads TGTGCCACCAGCGCCCCCTTGTCCCCCGGGAGGGGAGAGACCCAGTACTTC. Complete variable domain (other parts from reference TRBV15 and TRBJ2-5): DAMVIQNPRYQVTQFGKPVTLSCSQTLNHNVMYWYQQKSSQAPKLLFHYYDKDFNNEADTPDNFQSRRPNTSFCFLDIRSPGLGDTAMYLCATSAPLSPGRGETQYFGPGTRLLVL.

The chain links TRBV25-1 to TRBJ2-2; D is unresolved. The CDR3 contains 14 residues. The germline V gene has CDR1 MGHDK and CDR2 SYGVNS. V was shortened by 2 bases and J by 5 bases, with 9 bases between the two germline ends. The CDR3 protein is CASSELPETGELFF. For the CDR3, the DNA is TGTGCCAGCAGTGAACTTCCGGAAACCGGGGAGCTGTTTTTT.

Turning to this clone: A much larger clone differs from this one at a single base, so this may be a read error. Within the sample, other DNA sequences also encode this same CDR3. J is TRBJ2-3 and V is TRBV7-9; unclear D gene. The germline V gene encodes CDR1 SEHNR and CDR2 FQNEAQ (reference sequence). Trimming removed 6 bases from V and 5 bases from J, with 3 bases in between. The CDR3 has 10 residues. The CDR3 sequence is CASRGDTQYF. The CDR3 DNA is TGTGCCAGCAGGGGAGATACGCAGTATTTT.

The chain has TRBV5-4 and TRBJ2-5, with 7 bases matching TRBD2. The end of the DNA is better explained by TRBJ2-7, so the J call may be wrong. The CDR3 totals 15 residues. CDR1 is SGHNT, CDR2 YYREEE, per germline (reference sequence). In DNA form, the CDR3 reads TGTGCCAGCAGCTCCCCAGGGAGTAGCGGGTACGAGCAGTACTTC. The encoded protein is CASSSPGSSGYEQYF.

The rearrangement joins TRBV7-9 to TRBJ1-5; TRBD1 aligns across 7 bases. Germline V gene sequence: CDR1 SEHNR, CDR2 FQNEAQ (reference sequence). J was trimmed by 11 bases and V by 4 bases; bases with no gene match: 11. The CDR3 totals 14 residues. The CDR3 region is CASSWDSHGSAQHF. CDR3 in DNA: TGTGCCAGCAGCTGGGACAGCCACGGATCGGCCCAGCATTTT.

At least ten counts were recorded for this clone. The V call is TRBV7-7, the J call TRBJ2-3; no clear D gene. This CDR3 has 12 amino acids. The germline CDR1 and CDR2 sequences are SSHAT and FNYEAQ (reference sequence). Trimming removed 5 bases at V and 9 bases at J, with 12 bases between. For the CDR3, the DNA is TGTGCCAGCAGCCCGAGTCGAGGCACGCAGTATTTT. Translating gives CASSPSRGTQYF.

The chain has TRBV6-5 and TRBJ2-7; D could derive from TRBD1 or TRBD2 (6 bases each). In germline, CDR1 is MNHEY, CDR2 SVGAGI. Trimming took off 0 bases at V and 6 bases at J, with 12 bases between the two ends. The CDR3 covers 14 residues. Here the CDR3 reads CASSYSPGAIEQYF. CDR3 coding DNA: TGTGCCAGCAGTTACTCACCGGGGGCCATCGAGCAGTACTTC.

The CDR3 DNA sequence: TGTGCCAGCAGTCTCCGCCTTGGGGCAGGGGGTCTCATGAACACTGAAGCTTTCTTT. Its translation: CASSLRLGAGGLMNTEAFF. The chain has TRBV27 and TRBJ1-1; the match to TRBD1 covers 7 bases. Looked up from germline, CDR1 is MNHEY and CDR2 is SMNVEV (reference sequence). V lost 5 bases and J lost 0; bases outside the gene matches: 18. This CDR3 is 19 amino acids long.

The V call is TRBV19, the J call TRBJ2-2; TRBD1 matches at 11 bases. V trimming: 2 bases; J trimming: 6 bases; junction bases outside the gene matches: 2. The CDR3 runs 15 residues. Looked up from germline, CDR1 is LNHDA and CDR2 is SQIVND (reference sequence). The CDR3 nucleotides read TGTGCCAGTAGTATATGGGACAGGGGGTCCGGGGAGCTGTTTTTT. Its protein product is CASSIWDRGSGELFF.

DNA for the CDR3: TGCAGTGCGAGACAGGGTGGGAGGCAGTTCTTC. It encodes CSARQGGRQFF. The V call is TRBV20-1, the J call TRBJ2-1; TRBD1 matches 7 bases. The CDR3 has 11 residues. V dropped 6 bases and J dropped 12; count of bases not matched to a gene: 8. Germline CDR1 is DFQATT and CDR2 is SNEGSKA (reference sequence).

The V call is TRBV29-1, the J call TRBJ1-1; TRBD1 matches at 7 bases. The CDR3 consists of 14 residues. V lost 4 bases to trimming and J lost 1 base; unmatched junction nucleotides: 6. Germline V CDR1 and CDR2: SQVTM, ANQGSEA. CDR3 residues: CSVGGTAWNTEAFF. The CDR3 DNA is TGCAGCGTTGGCGGGACAGCCTGGAACACTGAAGCTTTCTTT.

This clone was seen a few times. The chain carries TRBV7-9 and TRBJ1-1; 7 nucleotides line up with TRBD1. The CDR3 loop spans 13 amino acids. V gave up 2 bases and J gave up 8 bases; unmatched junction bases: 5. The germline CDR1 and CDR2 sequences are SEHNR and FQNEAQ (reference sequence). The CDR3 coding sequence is TGTGCCAGCAGCTTACAAGGGACAGCGGAAGCTTTCTTT. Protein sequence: CASSLQGTAEAFF.

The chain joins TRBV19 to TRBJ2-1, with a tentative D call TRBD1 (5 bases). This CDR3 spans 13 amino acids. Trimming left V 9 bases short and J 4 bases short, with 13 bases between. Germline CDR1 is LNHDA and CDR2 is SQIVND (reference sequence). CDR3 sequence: CASQPDSYNEQFF. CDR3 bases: TGTGCCAGCCAACCTGACAGTTACAATGAGCAGTTCTTC.

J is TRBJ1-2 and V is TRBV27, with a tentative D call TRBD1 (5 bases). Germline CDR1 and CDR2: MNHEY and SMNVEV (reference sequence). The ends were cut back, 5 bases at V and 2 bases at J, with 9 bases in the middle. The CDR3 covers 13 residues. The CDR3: CASSETANYGYTF. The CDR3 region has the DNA TGTGCCAGCAGTGAGACAGCCAACTATGGCTACACCTTC.

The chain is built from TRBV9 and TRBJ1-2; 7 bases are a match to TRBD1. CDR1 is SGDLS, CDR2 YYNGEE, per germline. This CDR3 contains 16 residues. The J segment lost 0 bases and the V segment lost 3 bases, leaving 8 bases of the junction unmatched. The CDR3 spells CASSAPRQGSNYGYTF. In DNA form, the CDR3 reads TGTGCCAGCAGCGCCCCCCGACAGGGCTCTAACTATGGCTACACCTTC.

This CDR3 is CAISEATGPLGTEAFF. The CDR3 coding sequence is TGTGCCATCAGTGAGGCCACAGGGCCCTTGGGCACTGAAGCTTTCTTT. This chain joins TRBV10-3 and TRBJ1-1; perhaps TRBD1 as D (6 bases). Trimming pared 2 bases from V and 4 bases from J, leaving 17 bases between. The V gene's germline CDR1 is ENHRY and CDR2 SYGVKD. CDR3 size: 16 residues.

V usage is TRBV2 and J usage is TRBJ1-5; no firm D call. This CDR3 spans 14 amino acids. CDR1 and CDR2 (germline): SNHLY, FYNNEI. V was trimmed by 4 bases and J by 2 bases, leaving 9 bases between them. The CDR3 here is CASSVGPGNQPQHF. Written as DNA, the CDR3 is TGTGCCAGCAGTGTAGGGCCCGGCAATCAGCCCCAGCATTTT.

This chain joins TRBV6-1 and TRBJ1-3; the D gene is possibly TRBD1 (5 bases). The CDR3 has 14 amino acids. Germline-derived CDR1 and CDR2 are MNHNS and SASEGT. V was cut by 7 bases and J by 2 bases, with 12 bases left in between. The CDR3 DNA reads TGTGCCAGCATTTGGGGGGAACCTGGAAACACCATATATTTT. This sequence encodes CASIWGEPGNTIYF.

CDR3 DNA sequence: TGTGCCAGCAGCTTTAGCATCAATGAGCAGTTCTTC. This sequence encodes CASSFSINEQFF. The V gene is TRBV5-6, the J gene TRBJ2-1; D uncertain. This CDR3 comprises 12 residues. The germline gives CDR1 SGHDT, CDR2 YYEEEE. V shed 2 bases and J shed 6 bases, with 6 bases lying between them.

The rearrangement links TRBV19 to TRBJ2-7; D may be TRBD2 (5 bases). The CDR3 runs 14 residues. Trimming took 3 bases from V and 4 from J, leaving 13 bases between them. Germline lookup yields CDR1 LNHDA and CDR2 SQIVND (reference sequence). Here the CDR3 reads CASSISSGKYEQYF. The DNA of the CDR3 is TGTGCCAGTAGTATTTCGTCGGGGAAATACGAGCAGTACTTC.